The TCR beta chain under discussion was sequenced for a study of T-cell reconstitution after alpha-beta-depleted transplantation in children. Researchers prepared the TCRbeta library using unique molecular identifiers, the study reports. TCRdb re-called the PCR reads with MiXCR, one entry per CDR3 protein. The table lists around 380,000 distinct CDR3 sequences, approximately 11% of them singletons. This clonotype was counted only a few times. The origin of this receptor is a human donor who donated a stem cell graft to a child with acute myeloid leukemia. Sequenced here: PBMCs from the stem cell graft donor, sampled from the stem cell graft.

The chain's CDR3 is CAIENSYNEQFF. CDR3 DNA: TGTGCCATCGAGAACAGCTACAATGAGCAGTTCTTC. This chain uses TRBV10-3 with TRBJ2-1; no firm D call. Germline V gene sequence: CDR1 ENHRY, CDR2 SYGVKD. V shed 8 bases and J shed 3 bases, with 8 bases lying between them. The CDR3 is 12 residues long.